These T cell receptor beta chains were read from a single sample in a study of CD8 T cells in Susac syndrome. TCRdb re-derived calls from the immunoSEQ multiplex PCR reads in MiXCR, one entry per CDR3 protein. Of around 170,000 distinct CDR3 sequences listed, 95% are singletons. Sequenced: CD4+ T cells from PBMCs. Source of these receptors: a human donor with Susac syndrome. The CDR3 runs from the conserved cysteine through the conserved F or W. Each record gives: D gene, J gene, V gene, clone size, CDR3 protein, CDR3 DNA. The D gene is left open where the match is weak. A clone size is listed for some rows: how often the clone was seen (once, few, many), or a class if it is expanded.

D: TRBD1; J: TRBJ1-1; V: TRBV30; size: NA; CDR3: CAWATGGNTEAFF; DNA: TGTGCCTGGGCGACAGGGGGCAACACTGAAGCTTTCTTT
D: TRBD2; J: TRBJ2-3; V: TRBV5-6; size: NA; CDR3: CASSSLAGRSTDTQYF; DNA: TGTGCCAGCAGCTCGTTAGCGGGGCGAAGCACAGATACGCAGTATTTT
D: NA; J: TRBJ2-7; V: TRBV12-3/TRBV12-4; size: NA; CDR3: CASSLPGNSYEQYF; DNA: TGTGCCAGCAGTTTACCAGGGAACTCCTACGAGCAGTACTTC
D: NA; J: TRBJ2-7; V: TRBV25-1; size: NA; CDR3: CASSGSGGRREQYF; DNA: TGTGCCAGCAGTGGGTCAGGGGGGAGGCGGGAGCAGTACTTC
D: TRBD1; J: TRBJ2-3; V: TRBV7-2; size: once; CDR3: CASSFRQGLATDTQYF; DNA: TGTGCCAGCAGCTTTAGACAGGGATTAGCCACAGATACGCAGTATTTT
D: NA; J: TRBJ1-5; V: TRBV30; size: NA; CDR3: CAWSQSLGQPQHF; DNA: TGTGCCTGGAGTCAAAGCCTGGGTCAGCCCCAGCATTTT
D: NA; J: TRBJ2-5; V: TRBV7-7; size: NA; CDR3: CATGEPSGETQYF; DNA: TGTGCCACGGGGGAACCCAGCGGAGAGACCCAGTACTTC
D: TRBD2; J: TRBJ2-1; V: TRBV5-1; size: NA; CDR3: CASSPTSGGFHEQFF; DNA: TGCGCCAGCAGCCCGACTAGCGGGGGGTTTCATGAGCAGTTCTTC
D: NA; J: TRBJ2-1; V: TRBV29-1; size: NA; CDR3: CSGNQDSRPYNEQFF; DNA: TGCAGCGGGAATCAGGACTCCCGACCCTACAATGAGCAGTTCTTC
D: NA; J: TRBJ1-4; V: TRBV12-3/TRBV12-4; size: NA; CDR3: CASKGGEKLFF; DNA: TGTGCCAGCAAGGGAGGAGAAAAACTGTTTTTT
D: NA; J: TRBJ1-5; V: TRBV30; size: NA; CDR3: CAWGPGGNQPQHF; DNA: TGTGCCTGGGGTCCCGGGGGCAATCAGCCCCAGCATTTT
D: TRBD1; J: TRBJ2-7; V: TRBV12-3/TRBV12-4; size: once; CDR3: CASSLTDRGNEQYF; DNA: TGTGCCAGCAGTTTAACGGACAGGGGGAACGAGCAGTACTTC
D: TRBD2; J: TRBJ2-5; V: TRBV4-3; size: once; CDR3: CASSPGLARETQYF; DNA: TGCGCCAGCAGCCCGGGACTAGCCAGGGAGACCCAGTACTTC
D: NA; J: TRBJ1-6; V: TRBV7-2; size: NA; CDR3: CASSLASSGQTSPLHF; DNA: TGTGCCAGCAGCTTAGCGTCGTCAGGACAGACTTCACCCCTCCACTTT
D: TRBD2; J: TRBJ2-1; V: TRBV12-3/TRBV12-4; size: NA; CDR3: CASSSRLAGGYNEQFF; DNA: TGTGCCAGCAGCTCCAGACTAGCGGGGGGGTACAATGAGCAGTTCTTC
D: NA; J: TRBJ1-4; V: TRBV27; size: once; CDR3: CASRQRTGGVGVVKLFF; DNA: TGTGCCAGCAGACAACGAACGGGGGGGGTAGGGGTCGTAAAACTGTTTTTT
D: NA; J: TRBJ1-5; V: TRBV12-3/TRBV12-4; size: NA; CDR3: CASSLLGSNQPQHF; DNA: TGTGCCAGCAGTTTACTGGGTAGCAATCAGCCCCAGCATTTT
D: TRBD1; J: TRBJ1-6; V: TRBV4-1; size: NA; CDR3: CASSQVLDRDSPLHF; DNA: TGCGCCAGCAGCCAAGTGTTGGACAGGGATTCACCCCTCCACTTT
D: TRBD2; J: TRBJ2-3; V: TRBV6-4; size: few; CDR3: CASSSGLGTDTQYF; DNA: TGTGCCAGCAGTTCCGGACTAGGCACAGATACGCAGTATTTT
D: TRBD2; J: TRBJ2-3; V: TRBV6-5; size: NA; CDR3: CASSSPPGTSGGNTDTQYF; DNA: TGTGCCAGCAGTTCTCCGCCCGGGACTAGCGGGGGGAACACAGATACGCAGTATTTT
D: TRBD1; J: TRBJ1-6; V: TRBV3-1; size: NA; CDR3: CASSHGQGASPLHF; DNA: TGTGCCAGCAGCCATGGTCAGGGGGCTTCACCCCTCCACTTT
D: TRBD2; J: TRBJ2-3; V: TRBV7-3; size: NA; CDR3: CASSSGLGPVDTQYF; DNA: TGTGCCAGCAGTTCGGGACTAGGGCCCGTCGATACGCAGTATTTT
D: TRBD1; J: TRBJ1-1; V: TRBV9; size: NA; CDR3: CASSQTGTGSATEAFF; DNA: TGTGCCAGCAGCCAAACCGGGACAGGGTCGGCCACTGAAGCTTTCTTT
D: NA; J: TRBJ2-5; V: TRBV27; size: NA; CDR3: CASSSDLRTVGQETQYF; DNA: TGTGCCAGCAGTTCCGACTTACGGACAGTGGGGCAAGAGACCCAGTACTTC
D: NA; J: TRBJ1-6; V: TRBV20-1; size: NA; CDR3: CSARGSMTYNSPLHF; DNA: TGCAGTGCTAGAGGAAGTATGACCTATAATTCACCCCTCCACTTT
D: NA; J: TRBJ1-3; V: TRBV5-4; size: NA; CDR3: CASSPAQSNTIYF; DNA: TGTGCCAGCAGCCCGGCGCAGTCGAACACCATATATTTT
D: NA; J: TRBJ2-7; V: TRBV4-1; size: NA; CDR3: CASSRLPGLGHEQYF; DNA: TGCGCCAGCAGCCGCCTGCCAGGGCTAGGGCACGAGCAGTACTTC
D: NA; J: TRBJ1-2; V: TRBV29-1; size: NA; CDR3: CSAPTHRRGYTF; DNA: TGCAGCGCCCCAACCCATCGGCGTGGCTACACCTTC
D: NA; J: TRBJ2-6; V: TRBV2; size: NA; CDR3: CASSDIRGANVLTF; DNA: TGTGCCAGCAGTGACATCCGCGGGGCCAACGTCCTGACTTTC
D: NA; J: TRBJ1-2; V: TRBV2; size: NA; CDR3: CASRPDSGYGYTF; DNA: TGTGCCAGCAGACCTGACAGTGGCTATGGCTACACCTTC
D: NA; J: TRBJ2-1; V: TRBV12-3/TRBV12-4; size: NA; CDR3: CASSFGVRNEQFF; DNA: TGTGCCAGCAGTTTCGGGGTAAGGAATGAGCAGTTCTTC
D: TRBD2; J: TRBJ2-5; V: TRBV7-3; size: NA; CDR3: CASSLTSSGGGTQYF; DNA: TGTGCCAGCAGCTTAACGTCTAGCGGGGGAGGGACCCAGTACTTC
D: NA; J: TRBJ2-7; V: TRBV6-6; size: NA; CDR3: CASSYSPRAYEQYF; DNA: TGTGCCAGCAGTTACTCTCCCCGGGCGTACGAGCAGTACTTC
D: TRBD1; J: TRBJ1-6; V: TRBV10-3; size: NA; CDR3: CAISQDRDASPLHF; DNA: TGTGCCATCAGTCAGGACAGGGATGCTTCACCCCTCCACTTT
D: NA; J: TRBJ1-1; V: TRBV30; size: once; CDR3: CAFTRDTEAFF; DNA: TGTGCCTTCACTAGGGACACTGAAGCTTTCTTT
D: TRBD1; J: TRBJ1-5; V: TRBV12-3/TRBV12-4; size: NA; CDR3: CASSPGDRGRSYQPQHF; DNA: TGTGCCAGCAGTCCAGGCGACAGGGGGCGAAGTTATCAGCCCCAGCATTTT
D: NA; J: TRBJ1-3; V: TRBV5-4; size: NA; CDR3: CASSRSQSGNTIYF; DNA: TGTGCCAGCAGCAGATCACAATCTGGAAACACCATATATTTT
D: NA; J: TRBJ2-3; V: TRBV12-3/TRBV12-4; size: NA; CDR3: CASSLVQWYTDTQYF; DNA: TGTGCCAGCAGTTTAGTTCAGTGGTACACAGATACGCAGTATTTT
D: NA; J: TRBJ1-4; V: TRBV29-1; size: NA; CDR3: CSVEDRFNEKLFF; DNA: TGCAGCGTTGAAGACAGGTTTAATGAAAAACTGTTTTTT